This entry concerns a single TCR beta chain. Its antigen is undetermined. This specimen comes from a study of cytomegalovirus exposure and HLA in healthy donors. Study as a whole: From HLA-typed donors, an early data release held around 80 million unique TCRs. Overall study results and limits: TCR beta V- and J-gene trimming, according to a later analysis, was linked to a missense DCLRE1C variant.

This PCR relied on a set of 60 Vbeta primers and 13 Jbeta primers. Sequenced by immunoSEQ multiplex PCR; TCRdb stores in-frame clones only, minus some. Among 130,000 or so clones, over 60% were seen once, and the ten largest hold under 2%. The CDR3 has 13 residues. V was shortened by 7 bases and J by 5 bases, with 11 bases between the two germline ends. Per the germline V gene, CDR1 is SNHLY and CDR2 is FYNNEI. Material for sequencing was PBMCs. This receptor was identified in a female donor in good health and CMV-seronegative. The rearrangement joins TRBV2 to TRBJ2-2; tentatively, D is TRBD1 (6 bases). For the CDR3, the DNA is TGTGCCAGCAAACAGGGAGAGACCGGGGAGCTGTTTTTT. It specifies CASKQGETGELFF.